This T cell receptor beta chain originates from a study of CD4 T cells in relation to SARS-CoV-2 and coronaviruses. Trimming pared 0 bases from V and 5 bases from J, leaving 8 bases between. The CDR3 loop spans 14 amino acids. Germline values: CDR1 SGHRS, CDR2 YFSETQ. The unexposed donors gave CD4+ T cells in 2011-2018, prior to COVID-19. The cells were cultured for under 13 days before CD4+ T cells were isolated. In regard to this clone: As yet, its antigen is unknown.

TCRdb keeps only in-frame clones here, not all; method: immunoSEQ multiplex PCR. The sample holds 20,000 to 25,000 clones, around 80% seen once. The chain combines TRBV5-1 with TRBJ1-4; D remains unclear. Source material: CD4+ T cells from PBMCs, cultured in vitro. The source is a human donor in good health. The CDR3 region is CASSLGLMNEKLFF. The CDR3 DNA reads TGCGCCAGCAGCTTGGGCCTGATGAATGAAAAACTGTTTTTT.